The clone carrying this TCR beta chain was detected only once. What it binds is not known. Per the germline V gene, CDR1 is SGDLS and CDR2 is YYNGEE. The CDR3 contains 17 residues. V lost 0 bases and J lost 4, with 19 bases in between. This record comes from a study of a mutant IDH1 vaccine in newly diagnosed glioma. Whole-study context: Eight vaccinations reached patients in weeks 1, 3, 5, 7, 11, 15, 19 and 23. Vaccinations were initiated 4-6 weeks following radiotherapy alone, or were given together with temozolomide cycles. Antecedent treatment encompassed radiotherapy, temozolomide, or their combination; the majority received both.

Sequenced by immunoSEQ multiplex PCR; TCRdb stores in-frame clones only, minus some. The sample has tens of thousands of clones, 81% seen once. Sample time point: week 23, last vaccination. Doses comprised 300 ug of mutant IDH1 20-mer peptide each, plus topical imiquimod. The clonotype comes from a woman aged 40 to 55 with glioma. Some clones in this sample may be carry-over from other donors' samples. The J gene is TRBJ1-2, the V gene TRBV9, with a tentative D call TRBD1 (5 bases). Sample: PBMCs, taken from a glioma patient whose treatment included an IDH1 peptide vaccine. The CDR3 DNA reads as TGTGCCAGCAGCGTAGGCCCGGGGGGGTGGGCCGGCTATGGCTACACCTTC. The encoded protein is CASSVGPGGWAGYGYTF.